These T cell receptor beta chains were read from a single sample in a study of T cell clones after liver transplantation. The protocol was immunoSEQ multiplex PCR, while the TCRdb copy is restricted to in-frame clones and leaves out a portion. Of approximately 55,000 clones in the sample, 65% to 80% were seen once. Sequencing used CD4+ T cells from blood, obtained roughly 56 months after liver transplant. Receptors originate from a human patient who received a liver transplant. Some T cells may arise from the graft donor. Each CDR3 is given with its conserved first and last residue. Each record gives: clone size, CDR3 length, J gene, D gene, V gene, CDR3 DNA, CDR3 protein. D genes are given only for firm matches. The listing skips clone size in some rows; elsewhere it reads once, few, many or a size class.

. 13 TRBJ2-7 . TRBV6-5 TGTGCCAGCAGAGGAGGGTTTAAAAACGAGCAGTACTTC CASRGGFKNEQYF
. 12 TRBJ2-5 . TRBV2 TGTGCCAGCAGAGGCGAAGGGGAGACCCAGTACTTC CASRGEGETQYF
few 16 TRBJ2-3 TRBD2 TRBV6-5 TGTGCCAGCAGTTCCCGGACTAGCGGGGACCAGGGTACGCAGTATTTT CASSSRTSGDQGTQYF
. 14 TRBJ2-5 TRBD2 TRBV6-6 TGTGCCACCGTCGGGGGGGCTCTTCAAGAGACCCAGTACTTC CATVGGALQETQYF
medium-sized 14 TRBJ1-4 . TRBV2 TGTGCCAGCAGTGAAGGGGGGACTAATGAAAAACTGTTTTTT CASSEGGTNEKLFF
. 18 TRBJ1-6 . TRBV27 TGTGCCAGCAGCTCTCGTGCACCCCGCCGGGCATATAATTCACCCCTCCACTTT CASSSRAPRRAYNSPLHF
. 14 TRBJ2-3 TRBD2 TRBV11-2 TGTGCCAGCAGCTTAGCGGGGGGGCCAGATACGCAGTATTTT CASSLAGGPDTQYF
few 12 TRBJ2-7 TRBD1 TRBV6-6 TGTGCCAGCAGCGGACAGGGCCACGAGCAGTACTTC CASSGQGHEQYF
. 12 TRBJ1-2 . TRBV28 TGTGCCAGCAGTTTAGTGAACTATGGCTACACCTTC CASSLVNYGYTF
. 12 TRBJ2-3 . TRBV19 TGTGCCAGTAGTATAGGGGGCGATACGCAGTATTTT CASSIGGDTQYF
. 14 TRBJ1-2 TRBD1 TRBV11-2 TGTGCCAGCAGCTTAGAACAGGGGGGTAGCGGCTACACCTTC CASSLEQGGSGYTF
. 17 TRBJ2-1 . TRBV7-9 TGTGCCAGCAGCTTAGCGGAAGGGTTTAGCTCCTACAATGAGCAGTTCTTC CASSLAEGFSSYNEQFF
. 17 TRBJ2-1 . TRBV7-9 TGTGCCAGCAGCCGCGGGCCGCCCTTAAGGGACCTTAATGAGCAGTTCTTC CASSRGPPLRDLNEQFF
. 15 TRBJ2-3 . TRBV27 TGTGCCAGCAGTTTCTCCAGGGGGGTCACAGATACGCAGTATTTT CASSFSRGVTDTQYF
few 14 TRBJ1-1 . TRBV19 TGTGCCAGTAGTATAGAAGGGGTTCGGGCTGAAGCTTTCTTT CASSIEGVRAEAFF
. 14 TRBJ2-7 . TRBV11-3 TGTGCCAGCAGCTTAACCGCGAACTCCTACGAGCAGTACTTC CASSLTANSYEQYF
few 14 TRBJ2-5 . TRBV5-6 TGTGCCAGCAGCTTGAAGCAGGCCCAAGAGACCCAGTACTTC CASSLKQAQETQYF
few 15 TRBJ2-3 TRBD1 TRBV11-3 TGTGCCAGCAGCTCGGGACAGGCATACACAGATACGCAGTATTTT CASSSGQAYTDTQYF
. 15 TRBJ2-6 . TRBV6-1 TGTGCCAGCAGTGTAAAAGGGGCTGGGGCCAACGTCCTGACTTTC CASSVKGAGANVLTF
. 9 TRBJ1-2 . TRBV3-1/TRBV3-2 TGTGCCAGCCCGCTTGGCTACACCTTC CASPLGYTF
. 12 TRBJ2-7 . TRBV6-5 TGTGCCAGCAGTTTACAGGGCTACGAGCAGTACTTC CASSLQGYEQYF
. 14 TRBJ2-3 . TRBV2 TGTGCCAGCAGTGAAGTCCCTAGCACAGATACGCAGTATTTT CASSEVPSTDTQYF
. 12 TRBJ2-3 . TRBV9 TGTGCCAGCAGCGCCAGAACCGATACGCAGTATTTT CASSARTDTQYF
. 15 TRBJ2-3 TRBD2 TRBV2 TGTGCCAGCAGTCCCCCGGGTTTAGCGGGGCTTTTGCAGTATTTT CASSPPGLAGLLQYF
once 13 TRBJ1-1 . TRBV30 TGTGCCTGTCTCAGGGAGGCGTACACTGAAGCTTTCTTT CACLREAYTEAFF
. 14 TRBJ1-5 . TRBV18 TGTGCCAGCACCTCCTCGGGGAACAATCAGCCCCAGCATTTT CASTSSGNNQPQHF
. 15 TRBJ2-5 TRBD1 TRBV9 TGTGCCAGCAGCGTAGGCCACAGGGGTCAAGAGACCCAGTACTTC CASSVGHRGQETQYF
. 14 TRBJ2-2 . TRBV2 TGTGCCAGCAGCGTTATCCAAGGGGCCGGGGAGCTGTTTTTT CASSVIQGAGELFF
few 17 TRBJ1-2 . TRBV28 TGTGCCAGCAGTCCCCGGGCCCAGGGCTATACTAACTATGGCTACACCTTC CASSPRAQGYTNYGYTF
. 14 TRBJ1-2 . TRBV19 TGTGCCAGTAGTATAGGGGTGCAAAACTATGGCTACACCTTC CASSIGVQNYGYTF
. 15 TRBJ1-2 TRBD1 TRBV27 TGTGCCAGCAGTCTCATGGGACAGGGGCACTATGGCTACACCTTC CASSLMGQGHYGYTF
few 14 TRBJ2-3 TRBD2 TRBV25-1 TGTGCCAGCAGTCGGGGGGGGGCTTCAGATACGCAGTATTTT CASSRGGASDTQYF
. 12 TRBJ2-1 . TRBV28 TGTGCCAGCAGTTTAGAACCCAACGATCAGTTCTTC CASSLEPNDQFF
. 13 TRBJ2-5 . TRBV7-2 TGTGCCAGCAGATTCAAATTACAAGAGACCCAGTACTTC CASRFKLQETQYF
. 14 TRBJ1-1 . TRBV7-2 TGTGCCAGCAGCTCGGGGTACAGGGAAGGTGAAGCTTTCTTT CASSSGYREGEAFF
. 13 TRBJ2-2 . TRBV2 TGTGCCAGCAGTGAAGGGGTCACCGGGGAGCTGTTTTTT CASSEGVTGELFF
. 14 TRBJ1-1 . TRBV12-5 TGTGCTAGTGGACGAGAACAGGGTAACACTGAAGCTTTCTTT CASGREQGNTEAFF
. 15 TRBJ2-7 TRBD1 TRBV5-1 TGCGCCAGCAGCTTGGGGGGACAGCGCTCCTACGAGCAGTACTTC CASSLGGQRSYEQYF
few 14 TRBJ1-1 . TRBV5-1 TGCGCCAGCAGCTTGAAGCCGGAGTCCACTGAAGCTTTCTTT CASSLKPESTEAFF
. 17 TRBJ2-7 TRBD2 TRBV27 TGTGCCAACTCATCCGGGACTAGCGGGAGCTACTCCTACGAGCAGTACTTC CANSSGTSGSYSYEQYF
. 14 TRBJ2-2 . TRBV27 TGTGCCAGCAGTTTAGCAGTGAACACCGGGGAGCTGTTTTTT CASSLAVNTGELFF
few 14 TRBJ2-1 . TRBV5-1 TGCGCCAGCAGCATTGATGGGAACTACAATGAGCAGTTCTTC CASSIDGNYNEQFF
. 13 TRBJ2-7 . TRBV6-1 TGTGCCAGCTCCGCCAGTGGCTCCTACGAGCAGTACTTC CASSASGSYEQYF
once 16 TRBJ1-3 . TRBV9 TGTGCCAGCAGCCCAAGCCCCCGAGACTCTGGAAACACCATATATTTT CASSPSPRDSGNTIYF
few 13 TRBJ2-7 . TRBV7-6 TGTGCCAGCAGCTCGGGACCGAACTACGAGCAGTACTTC CASSSGPNYEQYF
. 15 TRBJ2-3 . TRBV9 TGTGCCAGCAGCGCCAAGGCAATACTCACAGATACGCAGTATTTT CASSAKAILTDTQYF
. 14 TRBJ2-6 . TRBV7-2 TGTGCCAGCATCCCAAGGGCTGGGGCCAACGTCCTGACTTTC CASIPRAGANVLTF